The clone carrying this T cell receptor (beta chain) was recorded many times. This sample was taken from a study of T-cell reconstitution after alpha-beta-depleted transplantation in children. Preparation of the TCRbeta library involved a method that used unique molecular identifiers. TCRdb itself ran the PCR reads through MiXCR, one entry per CDR3 protein. The data hold about 600,000 distinct CDR3 sequences, with about 10% observed a single time. The origin of this receptor is a human donor who donated a stem cell graft to a child with acute myeloid leukemia. The sequenced sample was PBMCs from the stem cell graft donor, obtained from the stem cell graft.

CDR3 sequence (DNA): TGTGCCAGCAGTCCCCCCGGGGCGAGCGCTGAAGCTTTCTTT. Residues: CASSPPGASAEAFF. The chain has TRBV12-3 or TRBV12-4 and TRBJ1-1; possibly TRBD1 for D (5 bases). The CDR3 runs 14 residues. V dropped 5 bases and J dropped 6 bases, with 16 bases sitting between them.